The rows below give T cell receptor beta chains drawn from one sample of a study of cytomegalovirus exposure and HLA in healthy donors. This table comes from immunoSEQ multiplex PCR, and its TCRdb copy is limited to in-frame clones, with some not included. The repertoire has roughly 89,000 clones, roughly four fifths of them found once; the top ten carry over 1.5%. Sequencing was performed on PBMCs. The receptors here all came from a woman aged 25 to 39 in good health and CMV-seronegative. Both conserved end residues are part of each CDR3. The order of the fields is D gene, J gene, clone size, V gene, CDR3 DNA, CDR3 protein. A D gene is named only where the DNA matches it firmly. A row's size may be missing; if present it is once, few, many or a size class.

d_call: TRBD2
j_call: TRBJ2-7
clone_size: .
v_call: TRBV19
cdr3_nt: TGTGCCAGTAGTATGGGACTAGCTTACGAGCAGTACTTC
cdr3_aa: CASSMGLAYEQYF

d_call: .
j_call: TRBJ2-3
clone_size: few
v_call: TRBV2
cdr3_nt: TGTGCCAGCAGTGATAGGGGCGCGTGGTCAGATACGCAGTATTTT
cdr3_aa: CASSDRGAWSDTQYF

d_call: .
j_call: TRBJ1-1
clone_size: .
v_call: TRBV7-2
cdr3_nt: TGTGCCAGCAGCTTATGGGCAGGCACGAACACTGAAGCTTTCTTT
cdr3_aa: CASSLWAGTNTEAFF

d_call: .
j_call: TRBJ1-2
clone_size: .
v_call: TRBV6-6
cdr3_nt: TGTGCCAGCAGTTACTTGCAGGGGAAGGATGGCTACACCTTC
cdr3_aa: CASSYLQGKDGYTF

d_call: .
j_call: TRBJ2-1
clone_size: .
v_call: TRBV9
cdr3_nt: TGTGCCAGCAGCCCTAGGAGCTCCTACAATGAGCAGTTCTTC
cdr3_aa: CASSPRSSYNEQFF

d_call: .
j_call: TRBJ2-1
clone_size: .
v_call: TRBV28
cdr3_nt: TGTGCCAGCAGTTTTCAGGGGCGCGATGAGCAGTTCTTC
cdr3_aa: CASSFQGRDEQFF

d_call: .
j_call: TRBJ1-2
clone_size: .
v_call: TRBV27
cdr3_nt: TGTGCCAGCAGTATAACGGGACAAGTCTATGGCTACACCTTC
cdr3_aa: CASSITGQVYGYTF

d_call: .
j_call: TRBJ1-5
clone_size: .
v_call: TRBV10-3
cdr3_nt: TGTGCCATCAGAACAGAAGCCAATCAGCCCCAGCATTTT
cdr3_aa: CAIRTEANQPQHF

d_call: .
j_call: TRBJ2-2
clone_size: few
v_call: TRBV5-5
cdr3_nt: TGTGCCAGCAGCCCCGTTAGAACCGGGGAGCTGTTTTTT
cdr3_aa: CASSPVRTGELFF

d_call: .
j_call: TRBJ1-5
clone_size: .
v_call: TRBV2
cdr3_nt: TGTGCCAGCAGTGACAGGGCCTACAATCAGCCCCAGCATTTT
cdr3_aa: CASSDRAYNQPQHF

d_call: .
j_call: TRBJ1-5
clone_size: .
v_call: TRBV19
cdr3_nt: TGTGCCAGTACCTCAACAGGTCAGCCCCAGCATTTT
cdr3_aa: CASTSTGQPQHF

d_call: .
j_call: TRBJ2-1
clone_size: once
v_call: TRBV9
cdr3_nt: TGTGCCAGCAGCCCCCATCATGGGCAGTACAATGAGCAGTTCTTC
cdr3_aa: CASSPHHGQYNEQFF

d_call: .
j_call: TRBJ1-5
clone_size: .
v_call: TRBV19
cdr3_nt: TGTGCCAGTAGTATACTTGGCAGAACTATAAATCAGCCCCAGCATTTT
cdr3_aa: CASSILGRTINQPQHF

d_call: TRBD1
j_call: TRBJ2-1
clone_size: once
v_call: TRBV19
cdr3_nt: TGTGCCAGTAGTTCAAGAGACAGGGGTGGCCTTAGGCCGTTCTTC
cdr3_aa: CASSSRDRGGLRPFF

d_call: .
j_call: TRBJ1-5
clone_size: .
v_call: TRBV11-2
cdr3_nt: TGTGCCAGCAGCATTGGAGGGAATCAGCCCCAGCATTTT
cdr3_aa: CASSIGGNQPQHF

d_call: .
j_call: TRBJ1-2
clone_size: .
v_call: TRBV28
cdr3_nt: TGTGCCAGCCGGGACACAAACTATGGCTACACCTTC
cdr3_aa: CASRDTNYGYTF

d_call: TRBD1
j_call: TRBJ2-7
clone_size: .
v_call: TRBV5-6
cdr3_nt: TGTGCCAGCAGCCCCGACAGGGGTTTCTACGAGCAGTACTTC
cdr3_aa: CASSPDRGFYEQYF

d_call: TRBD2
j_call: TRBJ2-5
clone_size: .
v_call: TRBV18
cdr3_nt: TGTGCCAGCTCACCTCAGGGACTAGCCCAAGAGACCCAGTACTTC
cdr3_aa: CASSPQGLAQETQYF

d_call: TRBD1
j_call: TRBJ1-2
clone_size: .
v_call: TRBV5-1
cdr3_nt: TGCGCCAGCAGCTTGGGTCCCCAGGGGGCGAATGGCTACACCTTC
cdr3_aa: CASSLGPQGANGYTF

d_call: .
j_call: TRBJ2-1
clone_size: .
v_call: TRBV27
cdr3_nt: TGTGCCAGCAGTTTGCGGCGGTTCGGTGAGCAGTTCTTC
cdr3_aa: CASSLRRFGEQFF

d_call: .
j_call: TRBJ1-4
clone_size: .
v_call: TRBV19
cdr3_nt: TGTGCCAGTAGTAACCTTCCTACAGGGTACGGTCTGTTTTTT
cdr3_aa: CASSNLPTGYGLFF

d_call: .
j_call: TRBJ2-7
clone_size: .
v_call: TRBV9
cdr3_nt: TGTGCCAGCAGCCCCCGTCCAACCTCCTACGAGCAGTACTTC
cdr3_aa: CASSPRPTSYEQYF

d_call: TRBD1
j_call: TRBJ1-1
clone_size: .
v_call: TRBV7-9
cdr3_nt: TGTGCCAGCAGCTTAGCTGACAGGGGACGCAAAGCTTTCTTT
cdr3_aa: CASSLADRGRKAFF

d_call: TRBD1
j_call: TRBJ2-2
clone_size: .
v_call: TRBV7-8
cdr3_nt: TGTGCCAGCAGCCCGGGGACAGACCTCCTGATTAACGGGGAGCTGTTTTTT
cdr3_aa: CASSPGTDLLINGELFF

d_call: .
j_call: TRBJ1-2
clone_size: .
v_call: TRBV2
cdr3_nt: TGTGCCAGCAATGTCCTCGCTAAGGGCTACACCTTC
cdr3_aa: CASNVLAKGYTF

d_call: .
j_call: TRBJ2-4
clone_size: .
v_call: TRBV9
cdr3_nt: TGTGCCAGCAGCGTAGGAGGGAGTCTGGCCAAAAACATTCAGTACTTC
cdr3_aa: CASSVGGSLAKNIQYF

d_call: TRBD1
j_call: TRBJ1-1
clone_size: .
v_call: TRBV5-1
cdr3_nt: TGCGCCAGCAGCACCGTTGGGCAGGGGGCAGGAGCTTTCTTT
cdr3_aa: CASSTVGQGAGAFF

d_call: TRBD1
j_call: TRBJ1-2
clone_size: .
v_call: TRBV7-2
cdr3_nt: TGTGCCAGCAGCCTAGGTGGGACAGGGGTATACGGCTACACCTTC
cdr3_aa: CASSLGGTGVYGYTF

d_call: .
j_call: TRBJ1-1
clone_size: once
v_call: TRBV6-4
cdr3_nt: TGTGCCAGCAGTGACTCAGCGAGGGGGTACCCTGAAGCTTTCTTT
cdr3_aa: CASSDSARGYPEAFF

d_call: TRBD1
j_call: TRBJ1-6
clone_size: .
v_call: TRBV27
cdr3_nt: TGTGCCAGCAGCCTTAGGGACAGTCTCTATAATTCACCCCTCCACTTT
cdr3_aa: CASSLRDSLYNSPLHF

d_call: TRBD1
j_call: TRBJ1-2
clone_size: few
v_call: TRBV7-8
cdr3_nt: TGTGCCAGCAGCTTAGGACTGGGACAGTATGGCTACACCTTC
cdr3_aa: CASSLGLGQYGYTF

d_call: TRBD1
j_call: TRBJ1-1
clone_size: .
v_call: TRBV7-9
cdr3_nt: TGTGCCAGCAGCTTTTTAGAGGGACAGCATGAAGCTTTCTTT
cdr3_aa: CASSFLEGQHEAFF

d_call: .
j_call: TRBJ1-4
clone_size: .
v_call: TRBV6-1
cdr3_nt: TGTGCCAGCCGTTATGTTGCTAATGAAAAACTGTTTTTT
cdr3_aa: CASRYVANEKLFF

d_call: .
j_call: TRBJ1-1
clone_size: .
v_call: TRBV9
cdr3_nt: TGTGCCAGCAGCGTAGCGGGGGTTATCTCTGAAGCTTTCTTT
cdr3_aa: CASSVAGVISEAFF

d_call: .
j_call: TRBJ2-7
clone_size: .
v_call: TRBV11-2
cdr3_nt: TGTGCCAGCAGCTTAGCGGTCCTTTCCTACGAGCAGTACTTC
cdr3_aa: CASSLAVLSYEQYF

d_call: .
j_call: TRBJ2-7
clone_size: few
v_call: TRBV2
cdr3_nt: TGTGCCAGCGTTCGCGGCGGGGTCGAGCAGTACTTC
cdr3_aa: CASVRGGVEQYF

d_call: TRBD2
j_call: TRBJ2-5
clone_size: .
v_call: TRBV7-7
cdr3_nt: TGTGCTAGCAGCTTAGGGCTAGCGGGAGGGTCGGAAGAGACCCAGTACTTC
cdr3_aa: CASSLGLAGGSEETQYF

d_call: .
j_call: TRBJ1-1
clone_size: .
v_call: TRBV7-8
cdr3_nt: TGTGCCAGCAGCTTAAGCAGGGAAGCTTTCTTT
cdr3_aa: CASSLSREAFF

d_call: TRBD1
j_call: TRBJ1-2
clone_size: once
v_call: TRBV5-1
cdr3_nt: TGCGCCAGCAGCTTGGAGGCCCCAGGGGGCGCCGGATACTATGGCTACACCTTC
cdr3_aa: CASSLEAPGGAGYYGYTF

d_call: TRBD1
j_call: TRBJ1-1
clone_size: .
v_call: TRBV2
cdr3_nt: TGTGCCAGCAGTGAGGGTCCAGGGGGGTACACTGAAGCTTTCTTT
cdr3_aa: CASSEGPGGYTEAFF

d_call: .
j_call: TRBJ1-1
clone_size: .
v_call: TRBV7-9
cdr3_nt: TGTTCCAGCAGCCAAAATAGAATTAACAGGGATTCGACGACTGAAGCTTTCTTT
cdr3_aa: CSSSQNRINRDSTTEAFF

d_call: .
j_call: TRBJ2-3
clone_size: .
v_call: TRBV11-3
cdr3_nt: TGTGCCAGCAGCGCGCAGCGCTACACAGATACGCAGTATTTT
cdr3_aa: CASSAQRYTDTQYF

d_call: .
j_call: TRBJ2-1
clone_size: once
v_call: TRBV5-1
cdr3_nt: TGCGCCAGCAGCGAAGACAGGGTGGGGGGCAATGAGCAGTTCTTC
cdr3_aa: CASSEDRVGGNEQFF

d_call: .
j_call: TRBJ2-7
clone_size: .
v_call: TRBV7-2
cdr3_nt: TGTGCCAGCAGCCCTAAAGGGGCTAAGTACGAGCAGTACTTC
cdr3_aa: CASSPKGAKYEQYF

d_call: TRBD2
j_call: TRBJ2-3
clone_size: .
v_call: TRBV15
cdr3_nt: TGTGCCACCCACGGGGGAATAGCGGGAGAGGGAGATACGCAGTATTTT
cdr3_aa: CATHGGIAGEGDTQYF

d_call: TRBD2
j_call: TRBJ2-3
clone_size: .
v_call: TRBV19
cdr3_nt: TGTGCCAGTAGTACGAGGGAGGGTGGTTCAGATACGCAGTATTTT
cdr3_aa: CASSTREGGSDTQYF

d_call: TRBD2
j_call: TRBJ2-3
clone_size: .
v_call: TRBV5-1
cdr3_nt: TGCGCCAGCAGCTCGGACCCCGGGGGGGCAGATACGCAGTATTTT
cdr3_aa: CASSSDPGGADTQYF

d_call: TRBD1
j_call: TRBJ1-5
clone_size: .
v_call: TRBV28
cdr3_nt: TGTGCCAGCAGTTCCGGACAGGGAAGCAATCAGCCCCAGCATTTT
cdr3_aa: CASSSGQGSNQPQHF

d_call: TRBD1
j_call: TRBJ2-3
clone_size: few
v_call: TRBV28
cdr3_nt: TGTGCCAGCAGTTTGGGGGGACAGGGGACAGCAGATACGCAGTATTTT
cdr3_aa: CASSLGGQGTADTQYF

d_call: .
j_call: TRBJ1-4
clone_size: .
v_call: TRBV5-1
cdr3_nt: TGCGCCAGCAGCTTGGCCTTGGCAGCTAATGAAAAACTGTTTTTT
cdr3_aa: CASSLALAANEKLFF

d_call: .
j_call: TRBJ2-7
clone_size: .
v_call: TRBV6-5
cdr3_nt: TGTGCCAGCAGTGCAGGACAGTTCTCCCACGAGCAGTACTTC
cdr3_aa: CASSAGQFSHEQYF

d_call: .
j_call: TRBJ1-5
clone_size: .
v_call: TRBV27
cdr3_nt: TGTGCCAGCAGTGTCTCAGGGAGGCAGCCCCAGCATTTT
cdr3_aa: CASSVSGRQPQHF

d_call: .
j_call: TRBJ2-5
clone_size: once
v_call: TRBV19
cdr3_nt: TGTGCCAGTAGTATAGCCCAGCAGGGATCAGAGACCCAGTACTTC
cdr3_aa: CASSIAQQGSETQYF

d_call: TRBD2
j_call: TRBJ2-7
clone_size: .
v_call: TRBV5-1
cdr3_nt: TGCGCCAGCAGCCCCAGCGGGGTCAAGCAGTACTTC
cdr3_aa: CASSPSGVKQYF